This is a list of T cell receptor beta chains from one sample in a study of cytomegalovirus exposure and HLA in healthy donors. The repertoire was sequenced with immunoSEQ multiplex PCR; TCRdb's copy has only in-frame clones and lacks some. The sample holds 250,000 or so clones, 85% seen once. Input material: PBMCs. These receptor sequences come from a human donor in good health. Both conserved end residues are part of each CDR3. The order of the fields is V gene, CDR3 protein.

>TRBV6-5
CASSYSRTGGYEQYF
>TRBV7-6
CASSLEVAGNSYNEQFF
>TRBV19
CASASAGSSYEQYF
>TRBV10-3
CAISEISGYNEQFF
>TRBV9
CASSVDGGDYLGGYTF
>TRBV6-5
CASSRTTVYGYTF
>TRBV9
CASSVAGLAGDFRNEQFF
>TRBV5-4
CASSRDYEQYF
>TRBV19
CASSIMTSGSYEQYF
>TRBV27
CASSYLAGEGIEQFF
>TRBV5-1
CASSPNNRPLAEQFF